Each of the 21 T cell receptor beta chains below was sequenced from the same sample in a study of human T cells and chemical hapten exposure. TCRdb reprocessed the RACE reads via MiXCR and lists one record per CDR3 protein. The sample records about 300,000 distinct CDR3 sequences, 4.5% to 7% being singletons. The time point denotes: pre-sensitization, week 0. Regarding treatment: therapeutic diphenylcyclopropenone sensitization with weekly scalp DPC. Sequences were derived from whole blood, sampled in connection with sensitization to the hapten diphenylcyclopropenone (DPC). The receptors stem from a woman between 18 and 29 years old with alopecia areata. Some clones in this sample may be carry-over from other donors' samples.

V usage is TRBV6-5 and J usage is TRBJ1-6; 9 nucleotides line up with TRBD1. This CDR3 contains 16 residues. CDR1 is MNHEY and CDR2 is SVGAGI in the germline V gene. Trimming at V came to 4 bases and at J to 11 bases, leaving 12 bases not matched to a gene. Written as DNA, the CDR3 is TGTGCCAGCAGTTCCTCCATCGGGACAGGGCTTGCACCCCTCCACTTT. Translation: CASSSSIGTGLAPLHF.

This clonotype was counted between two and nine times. The CDR3 DNA reads as TGTGCCAGTAGTCAGGGGGCGCCCGGGGCCAACGTCCTGACTTTC. Its protein product is CASSQGAPGANVLTF. The chain uses TRBV19 and TRBJ2-6; 8 bases fit TRBD1. This CDR3 is 15 amino acids long. CDR1 is LNHDA and CDR2 is SQIVND in the germline V gene (reference sequence). The J segment lost 4 bases and the V segment lost 5 bases, leaving 4 bases of the junction unmatched.

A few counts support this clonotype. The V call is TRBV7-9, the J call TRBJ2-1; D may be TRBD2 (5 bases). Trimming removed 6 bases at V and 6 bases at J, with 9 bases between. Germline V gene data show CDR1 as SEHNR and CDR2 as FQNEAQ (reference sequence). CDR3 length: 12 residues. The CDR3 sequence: CASRSEGNEQFF. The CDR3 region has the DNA TGTGCCAGCAGATCAGAGGGCAATGAGCAGTTCTTC.

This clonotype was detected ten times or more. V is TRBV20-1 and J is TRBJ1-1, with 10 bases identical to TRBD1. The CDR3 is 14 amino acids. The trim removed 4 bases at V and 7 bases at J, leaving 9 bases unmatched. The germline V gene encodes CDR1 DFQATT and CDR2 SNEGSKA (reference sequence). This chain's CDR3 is CSATPTTGGVEAFF. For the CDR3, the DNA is TGCAGTGCTACCCCTACGACAGGGGGCGTTGAAGCTTTCTTT.

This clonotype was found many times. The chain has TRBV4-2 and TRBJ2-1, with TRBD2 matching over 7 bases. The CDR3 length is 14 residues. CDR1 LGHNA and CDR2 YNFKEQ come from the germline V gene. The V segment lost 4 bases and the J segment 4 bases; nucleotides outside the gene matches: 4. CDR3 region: CASSRSGPYNEQFF. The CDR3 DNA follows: TGTGCCAGCAGCCGTAGCGGGCCGTACAATGAGCAGTTCTTC.

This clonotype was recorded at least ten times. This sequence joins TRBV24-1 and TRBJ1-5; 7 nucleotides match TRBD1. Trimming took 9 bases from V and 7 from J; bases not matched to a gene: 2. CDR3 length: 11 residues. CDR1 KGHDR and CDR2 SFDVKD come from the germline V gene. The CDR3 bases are TGTGCCACCCGGGACAGCCAGCCCCAGCATTTT. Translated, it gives CATRDSQPQHF.

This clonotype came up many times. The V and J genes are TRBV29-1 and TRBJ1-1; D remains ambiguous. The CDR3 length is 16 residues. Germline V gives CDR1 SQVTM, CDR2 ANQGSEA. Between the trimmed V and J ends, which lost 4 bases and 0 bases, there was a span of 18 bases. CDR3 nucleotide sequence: TGCAGCGTTGCTGGCGTGATGTATTCTATGAACACTGAAGCTTTCTTT. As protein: CSVAGVMYSMNTEAFF.

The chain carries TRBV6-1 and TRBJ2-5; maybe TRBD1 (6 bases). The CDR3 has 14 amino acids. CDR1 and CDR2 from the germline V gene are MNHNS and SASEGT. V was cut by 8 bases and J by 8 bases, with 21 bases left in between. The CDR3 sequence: CASHLDGTHGTQYF. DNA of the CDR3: TGTGCCAGCCACCTGGATGGGACACATGGTACCCAGTACTTC.

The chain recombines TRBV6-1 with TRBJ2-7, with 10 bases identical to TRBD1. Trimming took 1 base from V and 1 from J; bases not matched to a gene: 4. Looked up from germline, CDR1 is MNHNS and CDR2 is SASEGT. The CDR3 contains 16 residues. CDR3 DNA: TGTGCCAGCAGTGAAGAGGGGACAGGGGTTTCCTACGAGCAGTACTTC. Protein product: CASSEEGTGVSYEQYF.

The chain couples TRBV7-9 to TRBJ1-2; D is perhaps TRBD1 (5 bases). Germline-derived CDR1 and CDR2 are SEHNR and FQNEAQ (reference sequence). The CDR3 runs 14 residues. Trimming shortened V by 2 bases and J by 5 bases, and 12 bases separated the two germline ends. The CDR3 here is CASSLQTGPYGYTF. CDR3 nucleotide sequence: TGTGCCAGCAGCTTACAAACAGGCCCATATGGCTACACCTTC.

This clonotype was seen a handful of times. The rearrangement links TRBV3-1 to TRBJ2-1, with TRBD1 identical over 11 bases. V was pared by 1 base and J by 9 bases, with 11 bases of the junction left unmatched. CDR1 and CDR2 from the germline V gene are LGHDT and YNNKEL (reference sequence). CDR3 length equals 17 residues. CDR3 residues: CASSQASSGTGGSEQFF. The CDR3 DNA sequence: TGTGCCAGCAGCCAAGCGTCCTCCGGGACAGGGGGTAGTGAGCAGTTCTTC.

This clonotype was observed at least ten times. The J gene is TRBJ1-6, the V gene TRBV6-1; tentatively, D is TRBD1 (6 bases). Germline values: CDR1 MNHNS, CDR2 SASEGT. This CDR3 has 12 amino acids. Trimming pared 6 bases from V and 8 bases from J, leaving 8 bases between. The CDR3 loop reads CASRTGYSPLHF. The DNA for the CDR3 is TGTGCCAGCAGGACAGGTTATTCACCCCTCCACTTT.

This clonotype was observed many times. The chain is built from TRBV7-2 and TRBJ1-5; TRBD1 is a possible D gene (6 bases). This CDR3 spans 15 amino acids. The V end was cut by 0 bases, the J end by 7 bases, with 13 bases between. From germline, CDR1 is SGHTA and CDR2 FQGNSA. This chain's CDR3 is CASSLAPVRGQPQHF. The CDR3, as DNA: TGTGCCAGCAGCTTAGCGCCCGTCAGGGGCCAGCCCCAGCATTTT. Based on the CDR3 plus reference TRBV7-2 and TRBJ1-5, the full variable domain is GAGVSQSPSNKVTEKGKDVELRCDPISGHTALYWYRQSLGQGLEFLIYFQGNSAPDKSGLPSDRFSAERTGGSVSTLTIQRTQQEDSAVYLCASSLAPVRGQPQHFGDGTRLSIL.

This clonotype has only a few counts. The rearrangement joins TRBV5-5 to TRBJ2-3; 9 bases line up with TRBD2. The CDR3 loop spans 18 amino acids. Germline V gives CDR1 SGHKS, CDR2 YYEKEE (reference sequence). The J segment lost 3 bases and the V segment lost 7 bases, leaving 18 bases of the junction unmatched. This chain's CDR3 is CASRQGLAGILATDTQYF. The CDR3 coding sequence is TGTGCCAGCCGTCAGGGGCTAGCGGGGATACTAGCAACAGATACGCAGTATTTT.

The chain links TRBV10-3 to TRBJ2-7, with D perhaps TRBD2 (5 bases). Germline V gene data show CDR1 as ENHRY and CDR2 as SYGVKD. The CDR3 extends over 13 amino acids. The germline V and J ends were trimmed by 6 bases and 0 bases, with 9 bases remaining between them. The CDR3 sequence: CAISGRDSYEQYF. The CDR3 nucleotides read TGTGCCATCAGCGGACGGGACTCCTACGAGCAGTACTTC.

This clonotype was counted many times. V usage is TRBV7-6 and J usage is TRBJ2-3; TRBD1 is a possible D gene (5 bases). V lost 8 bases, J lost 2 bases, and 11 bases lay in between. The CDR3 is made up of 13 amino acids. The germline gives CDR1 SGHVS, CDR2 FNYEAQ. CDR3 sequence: CASGGRDTDTQYF. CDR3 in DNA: TGTGCCAGCGGTGGCAGGGACACAGATACGCAGTATTTT.

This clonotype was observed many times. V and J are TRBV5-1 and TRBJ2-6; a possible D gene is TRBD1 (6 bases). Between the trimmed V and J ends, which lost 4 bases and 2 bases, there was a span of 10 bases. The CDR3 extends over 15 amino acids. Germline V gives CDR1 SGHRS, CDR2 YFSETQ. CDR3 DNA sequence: TGCGCCAGCAGCCCCGAGGGGGCTGGGGCCAACGTCCTGACTTTC. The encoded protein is CASSPEGAGANVLTF. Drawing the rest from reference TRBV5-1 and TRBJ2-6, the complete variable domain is KAGVTQTPRYLIKTRGQQVTLSCSPISGHRSVSWYQQTPGQGLQFLFEYFSETQRNKGNFPGRFSGRQFSNSRSEMNVSTLELGDSALYLCASSPEGAGANVLTFGAGSRLTVL.

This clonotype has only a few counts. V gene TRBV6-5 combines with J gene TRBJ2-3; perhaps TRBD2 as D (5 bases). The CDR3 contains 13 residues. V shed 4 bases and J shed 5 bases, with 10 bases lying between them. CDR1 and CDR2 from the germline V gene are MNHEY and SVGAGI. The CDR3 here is CASSWRREDTQYF. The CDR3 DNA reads TGTGCCAGCAGTTGGAGGAGAGAAGATACGCAGTATTTT.

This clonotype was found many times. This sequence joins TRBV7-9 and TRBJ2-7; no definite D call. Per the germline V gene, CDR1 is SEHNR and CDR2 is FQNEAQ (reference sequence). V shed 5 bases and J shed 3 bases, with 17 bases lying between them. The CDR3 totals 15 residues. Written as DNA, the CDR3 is TGTGCCAGCAGCCCCCCCCGAGCACCTTACTACGAGCAGTACTTC. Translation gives CASSPPRAPYYEQYF. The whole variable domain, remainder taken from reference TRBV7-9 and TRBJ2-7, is DTGVSQNPRHKITKRGQNVTFRCDPISEHNRLYWYRQTLGQGPEFLTYFQNEAQLEKSRLLSDRFSAERPKGSFSTLEIQRTEQGDSAMYLCASSPPRAPYYEQYFGPGTRLTVT.

The chain's CDR3 is CASSRNAVGFDTDTQYF. The CDR3 nucleotides are TGTGCCAGCAGCCGAAACGCAGTGGGTTTCGACACAGATACGCAGTATTTT. The chain links TRBV7-2 to TRBJ2-3; D remains unclear. This CDR3 is 17 amino acids long. Germline CDR1 SGHTA, CDR2 FQGNSA. With 5 bases removed from V and 2 bases from J, the gap between germline ends came to 20 bases.

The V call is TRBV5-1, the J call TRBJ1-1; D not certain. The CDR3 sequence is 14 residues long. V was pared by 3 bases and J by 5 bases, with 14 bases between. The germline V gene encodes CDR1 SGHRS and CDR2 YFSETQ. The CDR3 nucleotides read TGCGCCAGCAGCTCTAGCCTCATGTGGACTGAAGCTTTCTTT. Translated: CASSSSLMWTEAFF.